The 30 T cell receptor beta chains below come from one sample, sequenced in a study of cytomegalovirus exposure and HLA in healthy donors. The PCR made use of 60 Vbeta and 13 Jbeta primers. The protocol was immunoSEQ multiplex PCR, while the TCRdb copy is restricted to in-frame clones and leaves out a portion. The data contain about 110,000 clones, around 83% of them singletons. The sequenced sample was PBMCs. These receptors came from a man aged 30 to 39 in good health and CMV-seropositive.

The genes are TRBV5-1 and TRBJ2-2; D is possibly TRBD1 (6 bases). Germline V lookup: CDR1 SGHRS, CDR2 YFSETQ. The V gene lost 0 bases and the J gene lost 13 bases, with 7 bases spanning the gap. This CDR3 contains 11 residues. DNA of the CDR3: TGCGCCAGCAGCTTGGACAGGGTGCTGTTTTTT. As protein: CASSLDRVLFF.

This chain connects TRBV9 to TRBJ2-1; 7 bases are a match to TRBD1. V shed 0 bases, J shed 3 bases, and the junction held 0 bases outside the gene matches. CDR3 length: 14 amino acids. Germline CDR1 reads SGDLS; CDR2 reads YYNGEE. The DNA for the CDR3 is TGTGCCAGCAGCGTAGGGGACAGCTACAATGAGCAGTTCTTC. Protein sequence: CASSVGDSYNEQFF.

CDR3 in DNA: TGTGCCAGCAGCTTAGTGAAGGGGAATGCCGAGCAGTACTTC. The encoded protein is CASSLVKGNAEQYF. This rearrangement joins TRBV7-6 to TRBJ2-7; D perhaps matches TRBD1 (5 bases). The germline V gene encodes CDR1 SGHVS and CDR2 FNYEAQ. The CDR3 is 14 residues long. The V and J ends lost 1 base and 6 bases respectively, with 13 bases between them.

The chain recombines TRBV6-1 with TRBJ1-5; D gene uncertain. Germline CDR1 reads MNHNS; CDR2 reads SASEGT. V lost 7 bases and J 4 bases, leaving 11 bases between the germline ends. CDR3 length: 13 residues. CDR3 DNA sequence: TGTGCCAGCACTCGCAGTCATAATCAGCCCCAGCATTTT. This sequence encodes CASTRSHNQPQHF.

This clone was seen only once. This chain uses TRBV5-1 with TRBJ2-3, with D possibly being TRBD1 (6 bases). The length of the CDR3 is 14 residues. Germline V gene sequence: CDR1 SGHRS, CDR2 YFSETQ. Trimming took off 3 bases at V and 2 bases at J, with 10 bases between the two ends. The CDR3 loop is CASSSGVPTDTQYF. The CDR3 DNA follows: TGCGCCAGCAGCTCAGGGGTTCCCACAGATACGCAGTATTTT.

This chain joins TRBV6-5 and TRBJ1-1; no definite D call. CDR1 and CDR2 from the germline V gene are MNHEY and SVGAGI. The ends were cut back, 4 bases at V and 0 bases at J, with 12 bases in the middle. The CDR3 totals 15 residues. In DNA, the CDR3 is TGTGCCAGCAGTTCCGGAGCATCCATGAACACTGAAGCTTTCTTT. Its translation: CASSSGASMNTEAFF.

The chain is built from TRBV25-1 and TRBJ2-5; tentatively, D is TRBD2 (7 bases). Near its end, the DNA agrees better with TRBJ2-7, so the J call may be wrong. The CDR3 consists of 15 residues. CDR1 and CDR2 from the germline V gene are MGHDK and SYGVNS. This CDR3 is CASSEGGGRTHEQYF. CDR3 nucleotides: TGTGCCAGCAGTGAAGGCGGGGGCAGAACGCACGAGCAGTACTTC.

This chain uses TRBV30 with TRBJ2-1, with D unclear. Between the trimmed V and J ends, which lost 2 bases and 12 bases, there was a span of 20 bases. The CDR3 length is 14 residues. Germline-derived CDR1 and CDR2 are GTSNPN and SVGIG (reference sequence). The chain's CDR3 is CAWSKTALQGGQFF. CDR3 bases: TGTGCCTGGAGTAAAACAGCCCTTCAAGGTGGGCAGTTCTTC.

Here the CDR3 reads CASSINPPGQGQAFF. The CDR3 DNA reads TGTGCCAGCAGCATTAATCCCCCCGGACAGGGCCAAGCTTTCTTT. The chain couples TRBV7-3 to TRBJ1-1, with TRBD1 identical over 8 bases. V trimming: 5 bases; J trimming: 9 bases; junction bases outside the gene matches: 14. This CDR3 has 15 amino acids. CDR1 and CDR2 from the germline V gene are SGHTA and FQGTGA.

CDR3 nucleotide sequence: TGTGCCAGCAGTTCCTCGACAGGGGATTTCACAGATACGCAGTATTTT. Its protein product is CASSSSTGDFTDTQYF. J is TRBJ2-3 and V is TRBV27; 8 positions agree with TRBD1. Per germline, CDR1 MNHEY and CDR2 SMNVEV (reference sequence). V shed 4 bases, J shed 2 bases, and the junction held 8 bases outside the gene matches. This CDR3 is built from 16 residues.

The chain uses TRBV30 and TRBJ2-1, with 11 bases lining up with TRBD1. The V gene's germline CDR1 is GTSNPN and CDR2 SVGIG (reference sequence). After removal of 4 bases from V and 4 bases from J, the junction contained 15 bases not matched to a gene. The length of the CDR3 is 18 residues. The CDR3 reads CAWKGGAWDRGIYNEQFF. As DNA, the CDR3 is TGTGCCTGGAAGGGGGGCGCTTGGGACAGGGGGATATACAATGAGCAGTTCTTC.

The chain joins TRBV25-1 to TRBJ2-5; a weak D match, TRBD1 (5 bases). The CDR3 is 13 amino acids. With 5 bases removed from V and 2 bases from J, the gap between germline ends came to 9 bases. Germline assignment: CDR1 MGHDK and CDR2 SYGVNS. CDR3 bases: TGTGCCAGCAGTCGACAGTTTCAAGAGACCCAGTACTTC. As protein: CASSRQFQETQYF. The whole variable domain, remainder taken from reference TRBV25-1 and TRBJ2-5, is EADIYQTPRYLVIGTGKKITLECSQTMGHDKMYWYQQDPGMELHLIHYSYGVNSTEKGDLSSESTVSRIRTEHFPLTLESARPSHTSQYLCASSRQFQETQYFGPGTRLLVL.

The V call is TRBV6-1, the J call TRBJ2-2; D is unclear. V was shortened by 3 bases and J by 4 bases, with 15 bases between the two germline ends. The CDR3 covers 16 residues. In germline, CDR1 is MNHNS, CDR2 SASEGT. CDR3 sequence reads: CASSEPGNLFTGELFF. The CDR3 DNA follows: TGTGCCAGCAGTGAGCCGGGTAACCTATTCACCGGGGAGCTGTTTTTT.

J is TRBJ2-3 and V is TRBV20-1, with 7 bases matching TRBD2. This CDR3 region has 11 residues. V gave up 8 bases and J gave up 10 bases; unmatched junction bases: 9. CDR1 DFQATT and CDR2 SNEGSKA come from the germline V gene (reference sequence). The CDR3 DNA sequence: TGCAGTCTCACCCCTCTAGCGGCGCAGTATTTT. Translated: CSLTPLAAQYF.

The chain couples TRBV27 to TRBJ1-2, with 8 bases that match TRBD1. Per the germline V gene, CDR1 is MNHEY and CDR2 is SMNVEV (reference sequence). This CDR3 spans 15 amino acids. The trim removed 5 bases at V and 4 bases at J, leaving 9 bases unmatched. The DNA of the CDR3 is TGTGCCAGCAGTCCACGGACAGGGCTTGGCTATGGCTACACCTTC. This sequence encodes CASSPRTGLGYGYTF.

The chain couples TRBV30 to TRBJ2-5; 8 bases map to TRBD2. CDR1 GTSNPN and CDR2 SVGIG come from the germline V gene (reference sequence). CDR3 length: 13 residues. V shed 2 bases and J 2 bases; nucleotides not matched to a gene: 1. The CDR3: CAWSTGGQETQYF. CDR3 bases: TGTGCCTGGAGTACGGGGGGGCAAGAGACCCAGTACTTC.

This chain connects TRBV11-2 to TRBJ2-6; TRBD1 might be the D (6 bases). CDR3 length: 16 residues. V was clipped by 1 base and J by 4 bases, with 11 bases between them. CDR1 is SGHAT and CDR2 is FQNNGV in the germline V gene. The CDR3 here is CASSLAGAEGANVLTF. The CDR3, as DNA: TGTGCCAGCAGCTTAGCAGGGGCGGAGGGGGCCAACGTCCTGACTTTC.

This clone has a handful of counts. The V and J genes are TRBV19 and TRBJ1-5; TRBD1 aligns across 8 bases. Per the germline V gene, CDR1 is LNHDA and CDR2 is SQIVND (reference sequence). V shed 4 bases and J 3 bases; nucleotides not matched to a gene: 2. The CDR3 loop spans 14 amino acids. The CDR3 DNA follows: TGTGCCAGTAGTAAGACAGGGGACAATCAGCCCCAGCATTTT. Its protein product is CASSKTGDNQPQHF.

The genes are TRBV20-1 and TRBJ2-5, with D possibly TRBD2 on 5 matching bases. The germline V gene encodes CDR1 DFQATT and CDR2 SNEGSKA (reference sequence). The CDR3 loop spans 11 amino acids. CDR3 coding DNA: TGCGGAGGTGACTTTCAAGAGACCCAGTACTTC. This codes for CGGDFQETQYF.

CDR3 DNA sequence: TGTGCCAGTCGTCGAGGGAGCACGGCCAAAAACATTCAGTACTTC. Translated: CASRRGSTAKNIQYF. The chain is built from TRBV19 and TRBJ2-4; TRBD2 is a possible D gene (5 bases). Germline CDR1 and CDR2: LNHDA and SQIVND (reference sequence). The CDR3 covers 15 residues. The V end was cut by 8 bases, the J end by 1 base, with 15 bases between.

The chain links TRBV29-1 to TRBJ1-1, with D hard to call. Germline CDR1 and CDR2: SQVTM and ANQGSEA. This CDR3 is 14 amino acids long. Trimming cost V 7 bases and J 2 bases, with 17 bases left between them. As DNA, the CDR3 is TGCAGCGGATCCCACCGACTCTTTAACACTGAAGCTTTCTTT. This translates into CSGSHRLFNTEAFF. Supplemented by reference TRBV29-1 and TRBJ1-1, the full variable domain reads SAVISQKPSRDICQRGTSLTIQCQVDSQVTMMFWYRQQPGQSLTLIATANQGSEATYESGFVIDKFPISRPNLTFSTLTVSNMSPEDSSIYLCSGSHRLFNTEAFFGQGTRLTVV.

The chain couples TRBV9 to TRBJ2-1; 7 nucleotides align to TRBD2. CDR3 length: 16 amino acids. V dropped 3 bases and J dropped 1; count of bases not matched to a gene: 7. Germline CDR1 and CDR2: SGDLS and YYNGEE. The CDR3 region is CASSETGTTSYNEQFF. CDR3 in DNA: TGTGCCAGCAGCGAAACCGGGACTACTTCCTACAATGAGCAGTTCTTC.

The genes are TRBV7-6 and TRBJ1-3, with 7 bases matching TRBD1. The CDR3 length is 15 residues. The germline gives CDR1 SGHVS, CDR2 FNYEAQ. Germline trimming cut 5 bases from V and 0 bases from J; bases unmatched to any gene: 4. The CDR3 protein is CASSQTGSSGNTIYF. CDR3 sequence (DNA): TGTGCCAGCAGCCAGACAGGGAGCTCTGGAAACACCATATATTTT.

V is TRBV12-5 and J is TRBJ1-4, with D maybe TRBD1 (6 bases). Germline V gene lookup returns CDR1 LGHNT and CDR2 FRNRAP. CDR3 length: 15 amino acids. The V end was cut by 2 bases, the J end by 5 bases, with 12 bases between. In DNA, the CDR3 is TGTGCTAGTGGTTTGTTGTCGACAGGCAATGAAAAACTGTTTTTT. It is translated as CASGLLSTGNEKLFF.

The CDR3 DNA reads TGTGCCATCAGTGTGGAGACAGGGGCGGCTGGAAACACCATATATTTT. This translates into CAISVETGAAGNTIYF. The rearrangement uses TRBV10-3 and TRBJ1-3, with 8 bases that match TRBD1. The CDR3 covers 16 residues. Germline V CDR1 and CDR2: ENHRY, SYGVKD. Trimming cost V 4 bases and J 2 bases; bases outside gene matches: 7.

The V and J genes are TRBV2 and TRBJ2-2; perhaps TRBD2 as D (6 bases). CDR1 and CDR2 (germline): SNHLY, FYNNEI. CDR3 size: 15 residues. Trimming shortened V by 3 bases and J by 5 bases, and 13 bases separated the two germline ends. Written as DNA, the CDR3 is TGTGCCAGCAGTGAGGAGGGAGTGTATACCGGGGAGCTGTTTTTT. Encoded protein: CASSEEGVYTGELFF.

The chain carries TRBV7-3 and TRBJ2-2; 9 nucleotides align to TRBD1. The CDR3 runs 14 residues. Germline trimming cut 4 bases from V and 7 bases from J; bases unmatched to any gene: 4. CDR1 is SGHTA and CDR2 is FQGTGA in the germline V gene. The CDR3 bases are TGTGCCAGCAGCTCACAGGGGGCGGGCGGGGAGCTGTTTTTT. Translated, it gives CASSSQGAGGELFF. The variable domain in full, with the rest retrieved from reference TRBV7-3 and TRBJ2-2, is GAGVSQTPSNKVTEKGKYVELRCDPISGHTALYWYRQSLGQGPEFLIYFQGTGAADDSGLPNDRFFAVRPEGSVSTLKIQRTERGDSAVYLCASSSQGAGGELFFGEGSRLTVL.

The chain joins TRBV5-1 to TRBJ2-3; 11 bases are a match to TRBD1. This CDR3 has 17 amino acids. Trimming removed 1 base from V and 5 bases from J; junction bases left unmatched: 9. The germline gives CDR1 SGHRS, CDR2 YFSETQ. Here the CDR3 reads CASSLLAGQGAVDTQYF. The CDR3 region has the DNA TGCGCCAGCAGCTTGCTGGCAGGACAGGGGGCCGTAGATACGCAGTATTTT.

The rearrangement joins TRBV5-6 to TRBJ2-5; 9 bases are a match to TRBD1. Germline values: CDR1 SGHDT, CDR2 YYEEEE. The ends lost 3 bases at V and 5 bases at J; junction bases unmatched: 5. The CDR3 extends over 14 amino acids. CDR3: CASSSGQGKETQYF. The CDR3 bases are TGTGCCAGCAGCTCAGGACAGGGGAAGGAGACCCAGTACTTC. The entire variable domain, with the rest obtained from reference TRBV5-6 and TRBJ2-5, is as follows: DAGVTQSPTHLIKTRGQQVTLRCSPKSGHDTVSWYQQALGQGPQFIFQYYEEEERQRGNFPDRFSGHQFPNYSSELNVNALLLGDSALYLCASSSGQGKETQYFGPGTRLLVL.

This clone was recorded only once. This chain links TRBV7-8 with TRBJ1-1; TRBD1 agrees at 7 bases. Unmatched junction bases numbered 5, after V lost 5 bases and J lost 5 bases. The V gene's germline CDR1 is SGHVS and CDR2 FQNEAQ. The CDR3 spans 13 residues. CDR3 nucleotide sequence: TGTGCCAGCAGCCCCCTACAGGGGACTGAAGCTTTCTTT. Translated: CASSPLQGTEAFF.